The subject of this entry is one T cell receptor (beta chain). The antigen is unknown. The sample originates from a study of OX40 agonist ivuxolimab in advanced cancers. At the level of the study: Dose-escalation patients' cancers were hepatocellular carcinoma, melanoma, renal cell or head and neck cancer.

CDR1 is SGHNT, CDR2 YENEEA, per germline. Trimming stripped 1 base from V and 10 bases from J, with 17 bases between. The CDR3 length is 15 residues. Regarding the study as a whole: Near-lowest levels of clonal expansion characterized partial responders at 0.1-3.0 mg/kg. Blood T cells, both CD4+ and CD8+, expanded clonally by week 6 at 0.1 to 3.0 mg/kg.

Clones were read by immunoSEQ multiplex PCR, and TCRdb kept only the in-frame ones, dropping some. The profile shows 90,000 or so clones, roughly nine tenths of them singletons. This TCR came from an adult with an advanced solid tumor such as melanoma, head and neck, liver or kidney cancer. Source: CD4+ or CD8+ T cells sorted from blood, taken in a trial of the OX40 agonist ivuxolimab. This chain joins TRBV11-3 and TRBJ1-5; no reliable D call. The CDR3 sequence: CASSLVIGPSPPQHF. The CDR3 DNA reads TGTGCCAGCAGCTTAGTGATAGGGCCCTCCCCCCCCCAGCATTTT.